This T cell receptor (beta chain) came from a study of blood T cell repertoires in COVID-19. The CDR3 extends over 14 amino acids. Trimming removed 7 bases from V and 4 bases from J; junction bases left unmatched: 9. CDR1 is MGHDK, CDR2 SYGVNS, per germline. TCRdb keeps only in-frame clones here, not all; method: immunoSEQ multiplex PCR. The sample includes more than 250,000 clones, 92% of them seen just once. The sequence was collected from a woman aged 30 to 39 who had recovered from COVID-19. The rearrangement links TRBV25-1 to TRBJ1-1; TRBD1 aligns across 7 bases. The material sequenced was PBMCs or T cells enriched from blood (not recorded which). CDR3 sequence (DNA): TGTGCCAGCACTAGGAGGGACAGCATCACTGAAGCTTTCTTT. Translating gives CASTRRDSITEAFF.